This TCR beta chain stems from a study of blood T cell repertoires in COVID-19. Turning to the study itself: COVID-19 samples, acute and convalescent, were from the United States, Italy and Spain.

In the original workflow: Amplification of reference gene primers was used by the study to estimate nucleated cell counts. Libraries were prepared by immunoSEQ multiplex PCR; TCRdb keeps only in-frame clonotypes and omits some of them. The V and J calls and clone size are taken from that table; D and trimming were inferred from the DNA. The sample has around 62,000 clones; less than 90% are singletons. Unmatched junction bases numbered 9, after V lost 6 bases and J lost 6 bases. This CDR3 contains 16 residues. Germline V gives CDR1 MNHEY, CDR2 SMNVEV (reference sequence). This TCR derives from a man over 45 with active COVID-19. Sequenced input: peripheral blood. This chain joins TRBV27 and TRBJ2-3, with 13 bases aligning to TRBD2. CDR3 nucleotides: TGTGCCAGCAGACGACTAGCGGGGGGTTCCACGGATACGCAGTATTTT. Amino acid sequence: CASRRLAGGSTDTQYF.